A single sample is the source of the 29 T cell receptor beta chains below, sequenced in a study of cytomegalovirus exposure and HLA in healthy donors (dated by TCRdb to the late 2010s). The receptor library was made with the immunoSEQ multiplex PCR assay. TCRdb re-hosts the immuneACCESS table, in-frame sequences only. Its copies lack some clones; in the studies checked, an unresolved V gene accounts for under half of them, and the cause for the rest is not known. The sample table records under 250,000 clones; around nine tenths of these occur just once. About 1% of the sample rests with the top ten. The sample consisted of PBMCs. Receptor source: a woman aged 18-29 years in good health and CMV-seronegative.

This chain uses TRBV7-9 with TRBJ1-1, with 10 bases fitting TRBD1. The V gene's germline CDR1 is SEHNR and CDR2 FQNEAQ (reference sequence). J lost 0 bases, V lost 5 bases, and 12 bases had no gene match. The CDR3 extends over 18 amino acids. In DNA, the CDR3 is TGTGCCAGCAGCCGCCGGGGACAGGGGCTACCCATGAACACTGAAGCTTTCTTT. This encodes CASSRRGQGLPMNTEAFF. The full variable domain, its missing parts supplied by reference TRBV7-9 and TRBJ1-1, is DTGVSQNPRHKITKRGQNVTFRCDPISEHNRLYWYRQTLGQGPEFLTYFQNEAQLEKSRLLSDRFSAERPKGSFSTLEIQRTEQGDSAMYLCASSRRGQGLPMNTEAFFGQGTRLTVV.

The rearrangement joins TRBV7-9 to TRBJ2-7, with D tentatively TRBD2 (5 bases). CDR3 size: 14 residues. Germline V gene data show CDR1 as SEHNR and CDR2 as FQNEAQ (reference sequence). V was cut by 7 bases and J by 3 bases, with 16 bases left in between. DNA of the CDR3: TGTGCCAGCAACCCCGAGGGAGCTCACTACGAGCAGTACTTC. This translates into CASNPEGAHYEQYF.

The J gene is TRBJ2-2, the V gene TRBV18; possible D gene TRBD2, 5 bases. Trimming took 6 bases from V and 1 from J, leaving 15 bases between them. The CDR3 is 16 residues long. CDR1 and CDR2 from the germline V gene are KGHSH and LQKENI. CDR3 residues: CASSRTGRENTGELFF. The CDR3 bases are TGTGCCAGCTCCCGCACGGGAAGGGAGAACACCGGGGAGCTGTTTTTT.

DNA for the CDR3: TGTGCCAGCAGTTATTTCGGAGGGAGACAAGAGACCCAGTACTTC. Translated, it gives CASSYFGGRQETQYF. The J gene is TRBJ2-5, the V gene TRBV6-5; TRBD2 is a possible D gene (6 bases). V lost 3 bases, J lost 2 bases, and 13 bases lay in between. The CDR3 runs to 15 residues. From germline, CDR1 is MNHEY and CDR2 SVGAGI.

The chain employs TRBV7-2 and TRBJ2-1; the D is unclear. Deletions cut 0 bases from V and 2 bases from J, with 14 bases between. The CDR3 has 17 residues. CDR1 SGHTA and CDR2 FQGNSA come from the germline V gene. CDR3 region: CASSLAEVYGAYNEQFF. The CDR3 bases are TGTGCCAGCAGCTTAGCGGAAGTGTATGGAGCCTACAATGAGCAGTTCTTC. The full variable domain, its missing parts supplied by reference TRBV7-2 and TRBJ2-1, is GAGVSQSPSNKVTEKGKDVELRCDPISGHTALYWYRQSLGQGLEFLIYFQGNSAPDKSGLPSDRFSAERTGGSVSTLTIQRTQQEDSAVYLCASSLAEVYGAYNEQFFGPGTRLTVL.

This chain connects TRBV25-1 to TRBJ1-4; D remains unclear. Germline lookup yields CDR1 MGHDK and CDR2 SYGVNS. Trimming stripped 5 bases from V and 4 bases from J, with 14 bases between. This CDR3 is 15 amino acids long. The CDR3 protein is CASSREEPLNEKLFF. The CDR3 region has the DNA TGTGCCAGCAGTCGAGAAGAGCCCCTTAATGAAAAACTGTTTTTT.

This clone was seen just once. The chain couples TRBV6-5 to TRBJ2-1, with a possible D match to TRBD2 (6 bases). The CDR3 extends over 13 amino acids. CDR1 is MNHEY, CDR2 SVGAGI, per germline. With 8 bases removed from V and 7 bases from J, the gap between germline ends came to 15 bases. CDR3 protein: CASSPTRRNEQFF. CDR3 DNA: TGTGCCAGCTCCCCGACTAGGAGGAATGAGCAGTTCTTC.

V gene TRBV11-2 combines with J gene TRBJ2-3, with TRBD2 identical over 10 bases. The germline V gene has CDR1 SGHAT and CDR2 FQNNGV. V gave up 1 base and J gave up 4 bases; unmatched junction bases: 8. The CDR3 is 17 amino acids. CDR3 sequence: CASSLVPQRGGSDTQYF. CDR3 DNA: TGTGCCAGCAGCTTAGTCCCCCAGCGGGGGGGGTCAGATACGCAGTATTTT.

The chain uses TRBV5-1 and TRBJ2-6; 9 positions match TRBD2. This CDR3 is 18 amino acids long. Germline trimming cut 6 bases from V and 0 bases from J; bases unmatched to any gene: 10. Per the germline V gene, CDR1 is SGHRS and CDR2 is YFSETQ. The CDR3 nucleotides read TGCGCCAGCACTCTGCCACTAGCGGGTTCCTCTGGGGCCAACGTCCTGACTTTC. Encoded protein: CASTLPLAGSSGANVLTF.

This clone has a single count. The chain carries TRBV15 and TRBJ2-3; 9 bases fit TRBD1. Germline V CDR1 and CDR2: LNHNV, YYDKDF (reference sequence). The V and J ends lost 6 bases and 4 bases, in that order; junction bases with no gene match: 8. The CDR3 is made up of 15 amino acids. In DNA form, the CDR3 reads TGTGCCACCAGTGTGGGCGGACAGGGGTCAGATACGCAGTATTTT. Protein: CATSVGGQGSDTQYF.

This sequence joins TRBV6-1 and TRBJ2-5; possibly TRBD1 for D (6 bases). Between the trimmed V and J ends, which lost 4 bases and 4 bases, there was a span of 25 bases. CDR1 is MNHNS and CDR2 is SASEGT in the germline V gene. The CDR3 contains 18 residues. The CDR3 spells CASSVSTGTNEGGETQYF. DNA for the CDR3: TGTGCCAGCAGTGTCTCAACAGGGACAAACGAAGGGGGAGAGACCCAGTACTTC.

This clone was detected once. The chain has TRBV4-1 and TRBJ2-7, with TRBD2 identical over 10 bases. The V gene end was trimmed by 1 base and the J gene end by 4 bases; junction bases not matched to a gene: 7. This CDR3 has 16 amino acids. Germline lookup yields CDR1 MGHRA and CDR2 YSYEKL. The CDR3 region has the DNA TGCGCCAGCAGCCAAGTGGCCCTAGCGGGAGTGTACGAGCAGTACTTC. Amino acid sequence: CASSQVALAGVYEQYF.

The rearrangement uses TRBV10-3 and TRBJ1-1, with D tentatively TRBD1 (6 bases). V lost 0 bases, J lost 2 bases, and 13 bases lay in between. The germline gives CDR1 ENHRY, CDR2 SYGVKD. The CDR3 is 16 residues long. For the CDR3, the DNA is TGTGCCATCAGTGAGTCGCAATCGGGGGGCAACACTGAAGCTTTCTTT. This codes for CAISESQSGGNTEAFF.

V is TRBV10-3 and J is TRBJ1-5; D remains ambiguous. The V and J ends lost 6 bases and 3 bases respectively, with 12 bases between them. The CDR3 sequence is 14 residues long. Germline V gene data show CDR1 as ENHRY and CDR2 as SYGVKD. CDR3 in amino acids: CAIREDIPNQPQHF. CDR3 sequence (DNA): TGTGCCATCAGGGAAGACATACCCAATCAGCCCCAGCATTTT.

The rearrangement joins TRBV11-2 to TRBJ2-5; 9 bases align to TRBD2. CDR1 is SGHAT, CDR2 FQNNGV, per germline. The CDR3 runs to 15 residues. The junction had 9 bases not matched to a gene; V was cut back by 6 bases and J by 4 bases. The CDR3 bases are TGTGCCAGCAGTAAAGCGGGCGGGAGGGGAGAGACCCAGTACTTC. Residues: CASSKAGGRGETQYF.

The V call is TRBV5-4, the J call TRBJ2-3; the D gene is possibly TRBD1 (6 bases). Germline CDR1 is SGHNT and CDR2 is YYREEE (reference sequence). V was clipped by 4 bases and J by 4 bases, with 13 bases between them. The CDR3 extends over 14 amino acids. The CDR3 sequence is CASSGETGSDTQYF. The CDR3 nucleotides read TGTGCCAGCAGCGGGGAGACAGGCTCAGATACGCAGTATTTT.

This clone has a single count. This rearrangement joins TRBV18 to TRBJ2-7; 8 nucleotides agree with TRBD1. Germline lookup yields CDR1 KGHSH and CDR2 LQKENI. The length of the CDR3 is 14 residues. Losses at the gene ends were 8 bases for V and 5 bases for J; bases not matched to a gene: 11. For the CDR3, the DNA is TGTGCCAGCACCGGGACAGGAGGTGACGACGAGCAGTACTTC. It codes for CASTGTGGDDEQYF.

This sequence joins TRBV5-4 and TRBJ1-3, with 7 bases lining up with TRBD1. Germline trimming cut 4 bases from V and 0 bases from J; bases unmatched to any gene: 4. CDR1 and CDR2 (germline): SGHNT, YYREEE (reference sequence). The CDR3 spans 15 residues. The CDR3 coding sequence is TGTGCCAGCAGCCAGGGGGACCCCTCTGGAAACACCATATATTTT. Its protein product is CASSQGDPSGNTIYF.

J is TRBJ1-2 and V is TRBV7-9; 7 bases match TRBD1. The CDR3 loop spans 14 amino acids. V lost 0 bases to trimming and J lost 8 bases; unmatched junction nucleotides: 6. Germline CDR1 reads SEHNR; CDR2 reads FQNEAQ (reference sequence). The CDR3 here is CASSLARQGAGYTF. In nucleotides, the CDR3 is TGTGCCAGCAGCTTAGCGCGACAGGGAGCGGGCTACACCTTC. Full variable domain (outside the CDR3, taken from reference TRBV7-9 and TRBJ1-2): DTGVSQNPRHKITKRGQNVTFRCDPISEHNRLYWYRQTLGQGPEFLTYFQNEAQLEKSRLLSDRFSAERPKGSFSTLEIQRTEQGDSAMYLCASSLARQGAGYTFGSGTRLTVV.

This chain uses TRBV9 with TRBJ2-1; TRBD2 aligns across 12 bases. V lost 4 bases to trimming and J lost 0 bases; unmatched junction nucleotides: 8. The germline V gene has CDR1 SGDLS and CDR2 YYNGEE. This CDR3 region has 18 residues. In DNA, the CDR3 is TGTGCCAGCAGCTCAGGACTAGCGGGGTTGAGCTCCTACAATGAGCAGTTCTTC. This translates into CASSSGLAGLSSYNEQFF.

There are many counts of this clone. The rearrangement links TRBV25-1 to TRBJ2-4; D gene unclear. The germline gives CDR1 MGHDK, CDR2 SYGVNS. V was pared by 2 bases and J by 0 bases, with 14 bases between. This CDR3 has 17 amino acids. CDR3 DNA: TGTGCCAGCAGTGAAAGCGTCACCGACTTAGCCAAAAACATTCAGTACTTC. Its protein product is CASSESVTDLAKNIQYF.

Here the CDR3 DNA reads TGCGCCAGCAGCCATGATGACAGGGTGAACACTGAAGCTTTCTTT. Amino acids: CASSHDDRVNTEAFF. The V call is TRBV4-1, the J call TRBJ1-1, with 7 bases that match TRBD1. This CDR3 contains 15 residues. Germline assignment: CDR1 MGHRA and CDR2 YSYEKL. The J segment lost 0 bases and the V segment lost 3 bases, leaving 4 bases of the junction unmatched.

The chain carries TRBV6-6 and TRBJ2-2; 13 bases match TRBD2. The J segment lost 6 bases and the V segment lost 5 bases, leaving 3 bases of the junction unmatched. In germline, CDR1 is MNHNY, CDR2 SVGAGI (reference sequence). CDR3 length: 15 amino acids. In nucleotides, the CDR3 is TGTGCCAGCAGTAAACTAGCGGGAGGGTCCGGGGAGCTGTTTTTT. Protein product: CASSKLAGGSGELFF.

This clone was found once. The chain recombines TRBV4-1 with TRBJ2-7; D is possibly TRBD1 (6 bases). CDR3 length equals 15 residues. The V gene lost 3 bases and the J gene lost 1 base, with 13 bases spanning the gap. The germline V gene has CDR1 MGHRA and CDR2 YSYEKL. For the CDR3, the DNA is TGCGCCAGCAGCCACGCCCCGACAGGATCCTACGAGCAGTACTTC. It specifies CASSHAPTGSYEQYF.

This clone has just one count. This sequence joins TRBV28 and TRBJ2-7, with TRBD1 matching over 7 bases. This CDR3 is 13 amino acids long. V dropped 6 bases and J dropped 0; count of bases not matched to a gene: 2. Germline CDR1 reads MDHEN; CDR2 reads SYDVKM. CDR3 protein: CASRRDSSYEQYF. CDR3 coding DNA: TGTGCCAGCAGGAGGGACAGCTCCTACGAGCAGTACTTC. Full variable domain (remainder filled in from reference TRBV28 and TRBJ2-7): DVKVTQSSRYLVKRTGEKVFLECVQDMDHENMFWYRQDPGLGLRLIYFSYDVKMKEKGDIPEGYSVSREKKERFSLILESASTNQTSMYLCASRRDSSYEQYFGPGTRLTVT.

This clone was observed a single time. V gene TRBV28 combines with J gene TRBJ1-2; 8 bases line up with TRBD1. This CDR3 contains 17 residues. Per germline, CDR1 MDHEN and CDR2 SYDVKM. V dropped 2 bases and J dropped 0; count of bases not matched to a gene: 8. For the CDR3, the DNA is TGTGCCAGCAGTTTACTAGATTTACAGGGGGCTAACTATGGCTACACCTTC. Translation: CASSLLDLQGANYGYTF.

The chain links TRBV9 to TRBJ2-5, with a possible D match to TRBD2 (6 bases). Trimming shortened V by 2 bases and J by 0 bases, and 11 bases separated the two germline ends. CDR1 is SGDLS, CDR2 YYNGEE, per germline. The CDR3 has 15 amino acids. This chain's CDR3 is CASSVGPGDQETQYF. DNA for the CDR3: TGTGCCAGCAGCGTTGGACCGGGGGACCAAGAGACCCAGTACTTC.

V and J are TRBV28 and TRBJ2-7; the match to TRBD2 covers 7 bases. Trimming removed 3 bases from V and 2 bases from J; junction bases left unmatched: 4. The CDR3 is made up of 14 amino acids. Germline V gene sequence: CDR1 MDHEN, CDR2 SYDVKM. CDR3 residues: CASSFPGRTYEQYF. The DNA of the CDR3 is TGTGCCAGCAGTTTTCCCGGGAGGACCTACGAGCAGTACTTC.

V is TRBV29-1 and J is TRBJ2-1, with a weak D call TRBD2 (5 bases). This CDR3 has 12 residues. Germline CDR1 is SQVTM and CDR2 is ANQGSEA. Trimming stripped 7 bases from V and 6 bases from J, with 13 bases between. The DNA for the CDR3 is TGCAGCGGGCGAGAGGGAATCAATGAGCAGTTCTTC. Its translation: CSGREGINEQFF.